The 17 T cell receptor beta chains in this list originate from one sample, sequenced in a study of technical replicates of blood from a handful of donors. The method was immunoSEQ multiplex PCR; TCRdb's version includes in-frame clones alone and lacks a portion of them. Of 80,000 to 90,000 clones detected, roughly 94% appear once; the ten largest clones hold 0.25%. The sample taken for sequencing was T cells isolated from PBMCs. Every receptor here comes from a human donor in good health.

The chain uses TRBV5-6 and TRBJ2-3; a weak D match, TRBD1 (5 bases). V lost 2 bases and J lost 4, with 11 bases in between. The CDR3 consists of 14 residues. Looked up from germline, CDR1 is SGHDT and CDR2 is YYEEEE. This chain's CDR3 is CASSLQVGSDTQYF. The DNA for the CDR3 is TGTGCCAGCAGCTTACAGGTCGGGTCAGATACGCAGTATTTT.

The chain uses TRBV28 and TRBJ1-2; 7 nucleotides line up with TRBD1. This CDR3 has 18 amino acids. Germline V gene sequence: CDR1 MDHEN, CDR2 SYDVKM. V gave up 4 bases and J gave up 2 bases; unmatched junction bases: 16. CDR3 in DNA: TGTGCCAGCAGTTCCACCGGGACAGCCTCTCTGGGGAACTATGGCTACACCTTC. Amino acids: CASSSTGTASLGNYGYTF.

The gene calls are TRBV10-2 and TRBJ1-2; 8 bases are shared with TRBD1. The V gene's germline CDR1 is WSHSY and CDR2 SAAADI. This CDR3 region has 14 residues. The J segment lost 3 bases and the V segment lost 2 bases, leaving 2 bases of the junction unmatched. Written as DNA, the CDR3 is TGCGCCAGCAGTGAGACAGGGGGGGACTATGGCTACACCTTC. This encodes CASSETGGDYGYTF.

The chain recombines TRBV6-1 with TRBJ1-1; D perhaps matches TRBD1 (5 bases). V lost 4 bases and J lost 6, with 24 bases in between. Germline V gene data show CDR1 as MNHNS and CDR2 as SASEGT. The CDR3 is 17 amino acids. The CDR3 protein is CASSGGLTLILGAEAFF. In DNA form, the CDR3 reads TGTGCCAGCAGTGGGGGACTTACCCTAATACTGGGCGCTGAAGCTTTCTTT.

The V and J genes are TRBV6-1 and TRBJ1-1, with a tentative D call TRBD1 (5 bases). The CDR3 length is 15 residues. CDR1 MNHNS and CDR2 SASEGT come from the germline V gene. Trimming stripped 7 bases from V and 3 bases from J, with 18 bases between. CDR3 nucleotide sequence: TGTGCCAGCATGGGTTGGGGGACTGCGGACACTGAAGCTTTCTTT. Its translation: CASMGWGTADTEAFF.

The CDR3 DNA follows: TGTGCCATCAGTGAGCCGGACACTGAAGCTTTCTTT. The encoded protein is CAISEPDTEAFF. The rearrangement uses TRBV10-3 and TRBJ1-1; D is uncertain. In germline, CDR1 is ENHRY, CDR2 SYGVKD. The V and J ends lost 2 bases and 3 bases respectively, with 4 bases between them. The CDR3 extends over 12 amino acids.

DNA of the CDR3: TGTGCCAGCAGCTTTATCATCGGGGACAATGAGCAGTTCTTC. Its protein product is CASSFIIGDNEQFF. The chain joins TRBV7-2 to TRBJ2-1, with D perhaps matching TRBD2 (5 bases). V was clipped by 3 bases and J by 5 bases, with 11 bases between them. The germline CDR1 and CDR2 sequences are SGHTA and FQGNSA. This CDR3 comprises 14 residues.

Written as DNA, the CDR3 is TGTGCTAGTGGTTTGGTACTAGCGGGGGCGAGTGAGCAGTTCTTC. Translated, it gives CASGLVLAGASEQFF. This chain uses TRBV12-5 with TRBJ2-1, with 11 bases fitting TRBD2. The CDR3 loop spans 15 amino acids. CDR1 LGHNT and CDR2 FRNRAP come from the germline V gene. Trimming at V came to 0 bases and at J to 9 bases, leaving 4 bases not matched to a gene.

As for this clone: The junction does not match germline at one end; this may be a read error. The chain recombines TRBV29-1 with TRBJ1-2; TRBD1 agrees at 7 bases. The germline V gene has CDR1 SQVTM and CDR2 ANQGSEA. CDR3 length: 16 residues. The CDR3 DNA reads as TGCAGCGTTAGGGACAGAACTACCCTCTCACTCTATGGCTCCACCTTC. Protein product: CSVRDRTTLSLYGSTF.

The chain recombines TRBV19 with TRBJ2-7, with 12 bases matching TRBD2. Germline values: CDR1 LNHDA, CDR2 SQIVND (reference sequence). V was clipped by 6 bases and J by 3 bases; unmatched bases: 6. The CDR3 has 15 amino acids. The CDR3 region has the DNA TGTGCCAGTAGAACTCGGACTAGCGGGATCTACGAGCAGTACTTC. Translating gives CASRTRTSGIYEQYF.

The chain is built from TRBV9 and TRBJ2-3, with TRBD2 identical over 8 bases. This CDR3 spans 13 amino acids. CDR1 SGDLS and CDR2 YYNGEE come from the germline V gene. With 2 bases clipped from V and 6 bases from J, the junction kept 2 bases outside the gene matches. This CDR3 reads CASSVPGGDTQYF. CDR3 sequence (DNA): TGTGCCAGCAGCGTCCCGGGGGGGGATACGCAGTATTTT.

The J gene is TRBJ2-1, the V gene TRBV19; D not resolved. Per germline, CDR1 LNHDA and CDR2 SQIVND (reference sequence). The CDR3 has 14 residues. V lost 6 bases, J lost 0 bases, and 9 bases lay in between. CDR3 protein: CASSPAASYNEQFF. The CDR3 DNA reads TGTGCCAGTAGCCCGGCGGCCTCCTACAATGAGCAGTTCTTC. Full variable domain (outside the CDR3, taken from reference TRBV19 and TRBJ2-1): DGGITQSPKYLFRKEGQNVTLSCEQNLNHDAMYWYRQDPGQGLRLIYYSQIVNDFQKGDIAEGYSVSREKKESFPLTVTSAQKNPTAFYLCASSPAASYNEQFFGPGTRLTVL.

The chain employs TRBV7-3 and TRBJ1-1; 7 nucleotides line up with TRBD1. Germline V gene sequence: CDR1 SGHTA, CDR2 FQGTGA. V shed 3 bases, J shed 4 bases, and the junction held 8 bases outside the gene matches. CDR3 length: 15 amino acids. The CDR3 bases are TGTGCCAGCAGCTTGCCGGGACAGCCCCTCACTGAAGCTTTCTTT. Protein product: CASSLPGQPLTEAFF.

This rearrangement joins TRBV7-9 to TRBJ2-3; 12 bases agree with TRBD2. The J segment lost 5 bases and the V segment lost 9 bases, leaving 6 bases of the junction unmatched. The CDR3 extends over 14 amino acids. In germline, CDR1 is SEHNR, CDR2 FQNEAQ (reference sequence). The DNA for the CDR3 is TGTGCCAGTCTCCTAGCGGGGGGGGGAGATACGCAGTATTTT. Protein product: CASLLAGGGDTQYF.

The J gene is TRBJ2-5, the V gene TRBV10-1, with 9 bases that match TRBD1. The V gene end was trimmed by 3 bases and the J gene end by 5 bases; junction bases not matched to a gene: 13. The germline V gene has CDR1 WNHNN and CDR2 SYGVQD (reference sequence). The CDR3 sequence is 17 residues long. The CDR3 DNA reads TGCGCCAGCAGTGAAACAGGGGGCTGGGGGCCTCGCGAGACCCAGTACTTC. Encoded protein: CASSETGGWGPRETQYF.

This clone was counted once. The chain couples TRBV30 to TRBJ1-4, with 7 bases identical to TRBD1. Germline CDR1 GTSNPN, CDR2 SVGIG (reference sequence). This CDR3 is built from 12 residues. After removal of 8 bases from V and 5 bases from J, the junction contained 5 bases not matched to a gene. CDR3 DNA sequence: TGTGCCCGGGGGACAGCGAATGAAAAACTGTTTTTT. Its protein product is CARGTANEKLFF.

The rearrangement joins TRBV29-1 to TRBJ1-2; TRBD1 is a possible D gene (5 bases). This CDR3 is 14 amino acids long. Trimming removed 3 bases from V and 4 bases from J, with 15 bases in between. The germline CDR1 and CDR2 sequences are SQVTM and ANQGSEA. CDR3 sequence: CSVDSGRDLYGYTF. Written as DNA, the CDR3 is TGCAGCGTTGATAGCGGCAGGGACCTCTATGGCTACACCTTC.